This TCR beta chain was sequenced during a study of blood T cells in healthy people across ages. PCR was performed a second time for about 7 to 11 cycles using a sample-barcoded 5' primer and a J-beta primer mix. A 12-random-nucleotide template-switch adaptor tagged each cDNA molecule. Each CDR3 protein is one row after TCRdb ran MiXCR on the 5' RACE reads. Here the sample spans 900,000 to 950,000 distinct CDR3 sequences, 25% to 30% being singletons. The CDR3 consists of 15 residues. Germline V gene data show CDR1 as ENHRY and CDR2 as SYGVKD. V trimming: 6 bases; J trimming: 6 bases; junction bases outside the gene matches: 7. This sample was also put to use in a study of T cells of mothers and their children. That report adds: All extracted RNA went into cDNA synthesis, 1.5 ug per 15 ul. Over 8 million TCR beta CDR3 reads were obtained from each mother, and some 3.1 million from each child.

The material sequenced was blood. V is TRBV10-3 and J is TRBJ1-4, with TRBD1 matching 10 bases. This TCR came from a woman in her thirties or forties in good health. The CDR3 bases are TGTGCCATCAGGGCGACAGGGGGCATCGATGAAAAACTGTTTTTT. It yields the protein CAIRATGGIDEKLFF.